This TCR beta chain originates from a study of blood T cell repertoires in COVID-19. Overall study context: Nucleic acid was either cDNA or gDNA, and it came from T cells, B-cell-depleted T cells, or PBMCs.

A word on this clone: The sample holds other DNA sequences that translate to the same CDR3.

The CDR3 consists of 14 residues. Germline V gene sequence: CDR1 SGHRS, CDR2 YFSETQ. Unmatched junction bases numbered 2, after V lost 2 bases and J lost 2 bases. Authors' processing steps: How many nucleated cells were present was estimated from reference gene primer amplification. Assay: immunoSEQ multiplex PCR; the TCRdb copy retains only in-frame clones and omits some. The DNA was the basis for D and trimming; V, J and clone size are from that table. The sample records about 380,000 clones, roughly 80% being singletons. The clonotype was recovered from a human donor with acute or convalescent COVID-19. The donor label of this sample is uncertain. The rearrangement joins TRBV5-1 to TRBJ1-1; 8 bases are shared with TRBD1. Material for sequencing was peripheral blood. The CDR3, as DNA: TGCGCCAGCAGCTTACAGGGGGGTAACACTGAAGCTTTCTTT. Translated: CASSLQGGNTEAFF.